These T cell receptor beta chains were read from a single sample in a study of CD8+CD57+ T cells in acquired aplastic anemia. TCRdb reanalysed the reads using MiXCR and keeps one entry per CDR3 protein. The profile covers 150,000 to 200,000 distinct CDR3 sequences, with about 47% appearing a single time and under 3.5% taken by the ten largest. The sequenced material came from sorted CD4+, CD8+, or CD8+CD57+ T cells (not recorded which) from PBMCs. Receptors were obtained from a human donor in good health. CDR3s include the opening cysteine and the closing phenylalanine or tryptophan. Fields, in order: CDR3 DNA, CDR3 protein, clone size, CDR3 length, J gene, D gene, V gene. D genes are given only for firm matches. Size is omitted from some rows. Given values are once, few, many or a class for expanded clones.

TGTGCCAGTAGTCCCGAGGAGGACTCCTACGAGCAGTACTTC CASSPEEDSYEQYF many 14 TRBJ2-7 - TRBV19
TGTGCCACCAAGGACAGGGCAAATGAGCAGTTCTTC CATKDRANEQFF - 12 TRBJ2-1 TRBD1 TRBV24-1
TGTGCCAGCAGAATCCTGGGGGCGATGGCCACTCCGGAGCTCTTC CASRILGAMATPELF few 15 TRBJ2-1 - TRBV27
TGTGCCAGCAGACGACGGGGACAGGGGCTTTATATCTCTGGAAACACCATATATTTT CASRRRGQGLYISGNTIYF few 19 TRBJ1-3 TRBD1 TRBV12-3/TRBV12-4
TGTGCCACCAGCAGAGATGGGAAAGACCAAGAGACCCAGTACTTC CATSRDGKDQETQYF - 15 TRBJ2-5 - TRBV15
TGTGCCAGCAGCCTCGCAGGGGGCGTAGGCTATGGCTACACCTTC CASSLAGGVGYGYTF many 15 TRBJ1-2 TRBD1 TRBV5-6
TGCAGCGTTGGGGGATGGAACACTGAAGCTTTCTTT CSVGGWNTEAFF - 12 TRBJ1-1 - TRBV29-1
TGTGCCAGCTCACCACTTGGTGGGACCCCGAACGGGGAGCTGTTTTTT CASSPLGGTPNGELFF - 16 TRBJ2-2 - TRBV18
TGTGCTAGCAGCTCCGGGACAGGTGCCTACAATGAGCAGTTCTTC CASSSGTGAYNEQFF many 15 TRBJ2-1 TRBD1 TRBV7-7
TGCAGTGCTAGACAGGACCCTAATGAAAAACTGTTTTTT CSARQDPNEKLFF many 13 TRBJ1-4 - TRBV20-1
TGCAGTGCTAGTAGGGCGGGAGCTGTTGCCAAAAACATTCAGTACTTC CSASRAGAVAKNIQYF few 16 TRBJ2-4 TRBD2 TRBV20-1
TGTGCCAGCAGCTTCCGGGACTACGCGAACACCGGGGAGCTGTTTTTT CASSFRDYANTGELFF many 16 TRBJ2-2 TRBD2 TRBV9
TGTGCCACCAGTTTATCGACTCCAGGGAGGGGTTCTGGCTACACCTTC CATSLSTPGRGSGYTF - 16 TRBJ1-2 - TRBV24-1
TGTGCCAGTAGTAGACCGGGACAGCGGAACACTGAAGCTTTCTTT CASSRPGQRNTEAFF many 15 TRBJ1-1 TRBD1 TRBV19
TGCAGCGTTGAATGGGCAGACTATGGCTACACCTTC CSVEWADYGYTF - 12 TRBJ1-2 - TRBV29-1
TGTGCCAGCAGTGTACATCCCTCTGGGGCCAACGTCCTGACTTTC CASSVHPSGANVLTF - 15 TRBJ2-6 - TRBV7-2
TGCAGCGTTGAAGGCAGGGGTACCTACGAGCAGTACTTC CSVEGRGTYEQYF - 13 TRBJ2-7 - TRBV29-1
TGTGCCAGTAGTATGGCTCCCTCTTCATACAATGAGCAGTTCTTC CASSMAPSSYNEQFF - 15 TRBJ2-1 - TRBV19
TGTGCCATCAGTGGGACGGGCTCTGGAAACACCATATATTTT CAISGTGSGNTIYF few 14 TRBJ1-3 - TRBV10-3
TGTGCCACCGGCGGGACTAGCGCAAATGAGCAGTTCTTC CATGGTSANEQFF - 13 TRBJ2-1 TRBD2 TRBV24-1
TGTGCCAGTGGGGAAGGGACAGGGAGCTCCTACGAGCAGTACTTC CASGEGTGSSYEQYF - 15 TRBJ2-7 TRBD1 TRBV2